The clone carrying this T cell receptor beta chain came up many times. The TCR beta CDR3 regions underwent amplification using RNA transcripts as the source. First-round RT-PCR of the TCR CDR3 relied on the HTBI primer set. TCRdb re-called the multiplex PCR reads with MiXCR, one entry per CDR3 protein. Here the sample spans approximately 520,000 distinct CDR3 sequences, less than 25% being singletons. This entry is derived from a study of T cells in Graves' hyperthyroidism and ophthalmopathy. This sequence was found in a man aged 18-30 years with Graves' hyperthyroidism. Sequenced: blood.

CDR3 region: CASSFQSVLDRGPMTETQYF. The CDR3 DNA is TGTGCCAGCAGTTTCCAGTCAGTGCTGGACAGGGGGCCGATGACAGAGACCCAGTACTTC. The chain employs TRBV28 and TRBJ2-5, with 11 bases lining up with TRBD1. This CDR3 is built from 20 residues. V shed 3 bases, J shed 4 bases, and the junction held 19 bases outside the gene matches. Germline CDR1 reads MDHEN; CDR2 reads SYDVKM.